The 7 T cell receptor beta chains below all came from one sample that was sequenced in a study of neurological immune-mediated disorders. TCRdb itself ran the 5' RACE reads through MiXCR, one entry per CDR3 protein. Among about 58,000 distinct CDR3 sequences, 3% to 4% were seen once, and the ten largest hold approximately 7.1%. Sample: PBMCs. These receptor sequences come from a woman aged 55-69 years with multiple sclerosis.

This clonotype showed up many times. The CDR3 spells CASSLVRNTGELFF. Written as DNA, the CDR3 is TGTGCCAGCAGTTTAGTACGAAACACCGGGGAGCTGTTTTTT. V is TRBV12-3 or TRBV12-4 and J is TRBJ2-2, with D uncertain. The V and J ends lost 1 base and 2 bases respectively, with 5 bases between them. This CDR3 has 14 residues.

This clonotype was detected ten times or more. This rearrangement joins TRBV10-3 to TRBJ1-2, with 11 bases fitting TRBD1. The germline CDR1 and CDR2 sequences are ENHRY and SYGVKD. The length of the CDR3 is 16 residues. The J segment lost 7 bases and the V segment lost 0 bases, leaving 7 bases of the junction unmatched. CDR3 loop: CAISESLDRGLGGYTF. The CDR3 DNA sequence: TGTGCCATCAGTGAGTCCCTGGACAGGGGGCTTGGTGGCTACACCTTC.

About this clonotype: This CDR3 is missing its conserved last phenylalanine or tryptophan, likely due to a read error. V is TRBV7-2 and J is TRBJ2-7, with no clear D. Germline loops: CDR1 SGHTA, CDR2 FQGNSA. CDR3 size: 12 residues. V shed 4 bases and J shed 2 bases, with 6 bases lying between them. CDR3 nucleotides: TGTGCCAGCAGCTCCAATCCCTACGAGCAGTACAAC. It is translated as CASSSNPYEQYN.

This clonotype showed up many times. The V call is TRBV20-1, the J call TRBJ1-2, with D unresolved. In germline, CDR1 is DFQATT, CDR2 SNEGSKA (reference sequence). V was clipped by 3 bases and J by 8 bases, with 16 bases between them. CDR3 length: 13 amino acids. CDR3 sequence (DNA): TGCAGTGCTAGCGAGGAAGCGGGGTGGGGCTACACCTTC. Its translation is CSASEEAGWGYTF.

This clonotype was found many times. This chain's CDR3 is CATRDGAGKLFF. The CDR3 DNA follows: TGTGCCACCCGTGATGGGGCTGGAAAACTGTTTTTT. The chain employs TRBV15 and TRBJ1-4, with D maybe TRBD1 (5 bases). Germline CDR1 and CDR2: LNHNV and YYDKDF (reference sequence). The germline V and J ends were trimmed by 8 bases and 10 bases, with 14 bases remaining between them. The CDR3 covers 12 residues. The full variable domain, its missing parts supplied by reference TRBV15 and TRBJ1-4, is DAMVIQNPRYQVTQFGKPVTLSCSQTLNHNVMYWYQQKSSQAPKLLFHYYDKDFNNEADTPDNFQSRRPNTSFCFLDIRSPGLGDTAMYLCATRDGAGKLFFGSGTQLSVL.

The sample holds many counts of this clonotype. The J gene is TRBJ2-7, the V gene TRBV28; TRBD1 matches 7 bases. The J segment lost 4 bases and the V segment lost 8 bases, leaving 14 bases of the junction unmatched. The CDR3 consists of 15 residues. Germline-derived CDR1 and CDR2 are MDHEN and SYDVKM. CDR3 in amino acids: CASVRRQGKGYEQYF. CDR3 in DNA: TGTGCCAGCGTTCGCCGACAGGGAAAGGGGTACGAGCAGTACTTC. The full variable domain, with the rest looked up from reference TRBV28 and TRBJ2-7, is DVKVTQSSRYLVKRTGEKVFLECVQDMDHENMFWYRQDPGLGLRLIYFSYDVKMKEKGDIPEGYSVSREKKERFSLILESASTNQTSMYLCASVRRQGKGYEQYFGPGTRLTVT.

There are many counts of this clonotype. The CDR3 DNA reads as TGTGCTAGTGGTTTGGTACTTGGCGCTAGCTCCTACAATGAGCAGTTCTTC. Translated: CASGLVLGASSYNEQFF. V and J are TRBV12-5 and TRBJ2-1; no clear D. Trimming shortened V by 0 bases and J by 0 bases, and 12 bases separated the two germline ends. Germline CDR1 LGHNT, CDR2 FRNRAP. The CDR3 is made up of 17 amino acids.